This entry features one TCR beta chain sequence. The antigen remains undetermined. This sample is part of a study of cytomegalovirus exposure and HLA in healthy donors. The study, taken as a whole, reports: A later analysis linked a missense DCLRE1C variant to TCR beta V- and J-gene trimming.

PCR was performed using 60 Vbeta and 13 Jbeta primers. Only in-frame clones appear in the TCRdb table, and some are missing; sequencing was by immunoSEQ multiplex PCR. Counted here are more than 150,000 clones, 80% occurring once; the ten biggest clones make up less than 1.5%. The CDR3 is 16 amino acids. J lost 5 bases, V lost 1 base, and 6 bases had no gene match. Germline V gene sequence: CDR1 MGHRA, CDR2 YSYEKL. The sample comprised PBMCs. The gene calls are TRBV4-1 and TRBJ1-2, with 11 nucleotides matching TRBD1. The clonotype originates from a girl aged 10-17 years in good health and CMV-seropositive. This CDR3 is CASSQGDRGFGYGYTF. The CDR3 coding sequence is TGCGCCAGCAGCCAAGGGGACAGGGGGTTCGGGTATGGCTACACCTTC.